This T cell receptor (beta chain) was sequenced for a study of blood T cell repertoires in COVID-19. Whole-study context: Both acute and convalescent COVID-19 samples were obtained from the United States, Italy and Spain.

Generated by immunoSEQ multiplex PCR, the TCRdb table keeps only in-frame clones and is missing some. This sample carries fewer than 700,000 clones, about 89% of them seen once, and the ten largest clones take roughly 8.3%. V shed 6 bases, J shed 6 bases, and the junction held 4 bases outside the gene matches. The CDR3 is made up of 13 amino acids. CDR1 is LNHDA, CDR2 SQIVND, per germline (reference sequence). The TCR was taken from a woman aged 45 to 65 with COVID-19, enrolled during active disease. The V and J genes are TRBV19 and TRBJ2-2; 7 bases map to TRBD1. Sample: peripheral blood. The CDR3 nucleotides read TGTGCCAGTAGGAATGACAGGGCCGGGGAGCTGTTTTTT. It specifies CASRNDRAGELFF.